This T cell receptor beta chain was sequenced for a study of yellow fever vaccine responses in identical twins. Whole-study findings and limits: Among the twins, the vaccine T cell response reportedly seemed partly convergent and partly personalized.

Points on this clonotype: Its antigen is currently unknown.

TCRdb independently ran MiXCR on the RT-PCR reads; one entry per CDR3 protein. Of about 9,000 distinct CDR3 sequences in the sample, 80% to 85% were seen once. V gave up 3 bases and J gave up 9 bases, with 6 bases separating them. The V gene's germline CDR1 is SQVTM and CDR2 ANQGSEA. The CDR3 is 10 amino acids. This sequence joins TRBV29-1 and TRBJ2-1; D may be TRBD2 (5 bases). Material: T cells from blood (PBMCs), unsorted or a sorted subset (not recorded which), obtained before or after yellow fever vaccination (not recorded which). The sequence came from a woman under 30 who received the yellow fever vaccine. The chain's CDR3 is CSVDGSEQFF. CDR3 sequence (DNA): TGCAGCGTTGATGGGAGTGAGCAGTTCTTC.